This T cell receptor beta chain was recorded in a study of cytotoxic CD8 clonotypes in ibrutinib-treated CLL. On the study more broadly: Patients gave response samples after a median roughly 11 months of treatment, range 6 to 36.

CDR3 length equals 12 residues. Germline values: CDR1 GTSNPN, CDR2 SVGIG (reference sequence). The junction had 9 bases not matched to a gene; V was cut back by 5 bases and J by 9 bases. Overall study results and limits: Measured clonality at baseline was greater than in age-matched healthy donors and tracked with circulating CD8+ T-cell counts. There were few public clonotypes, and on treatment they contracted or stayed stable. Increased clonality at ibrutinib response gave way to a return toward baseline at progression.

Sequencing was performed with immunoSEQ multiplex PCR; in TCRdb, only in-frame clones are kept and a portion is missing. The profile shows roughly 150,000 clones, about 76% of them singletons. With respect to this clone: Its antigen is not identified.

This receptor was obtained from a human donor with chronic lymphocytic leukemia. This material consisted of PBMCs, taken after 24 months of ibrutinib treatment. V and J are TRBV30 and TRBJ2-7; 8 bases match TRBD2. CDR3 region: CAWAAGGLSQYF. CDR3 in DNA: TGTGCCTGGGCGGCGGGGGGCCTCTCGCAGTACTTC.